These 29 T cell receptor beta chains came from one sample sequenced in a study of tumor-infiltrating lymphocytes in primary liver carcinoma (TCRdb year 2017). The listed sequencing device is Illumina HiSeq 2500. Starting from approximately 460 ng total RNA, TCRbeta-specific cDNA was produced by reverse transcription with a constant-region primer and ProtoScript II reverse transcriptase. Three nested multiplex PCR rounds, following a slightly modified ARM-PCR procedure, were used to build the TCRbeta libraries. The first two PCR rounds used multiplex TRBV1-TRBV30 forward primers with a Cbeta reverse primer, each for approximately 9 cycles. Through fastp at Q25 and MiXCR, TCRdb rebuilt clones from the public reads, retaining in-frame beta chains. Records with the same CDR3 protein are collapsed into one entry carrying the most frequent genes and DNA. The table for this sample lists roughly 120,000 distinct CDR3 sequences; 64% of them were counted only once. The top ten hold 8.4% of the sample.

Without any cell sorting, total RNA and DNA were co-extracted from around 18-30 mg of bulk tissue using the AllPrep DNA/RNA mini kit. The sequenced sample consisted of liver tumor tissue from sampling region 3. Per the publication, the cell subset or site label means: tumor region T3, left-lateral pole. The receptors here all came from a woman aged 55-69 years with primary liver carcinoma and hepatitis B virus infection.

Of note for this clonotype: A read error is possible here, since a much larger clone lies one base away. This chain uses TRBV12-3 or TRBV12-4 with TRBJ2-1; 12 positions agree with TRBD2. J was trimmed by 7 bases and V by 2 bases; bases with no gene match: 3. The CDR3 is 15 residues long. The DNA for the CDR3 is TGTGCCAGCAGTTTAACGGGGACTAGCGGGAATGAGCAGTTCTTC. This codes for CASSLTGTSGNEQFF.

The sample holds many counts of this clonotype. This rearrangement joins TRBV5-1 to TRBJ1-1; TRBD1 is a possible D gene (5 bases). This CDR3 region has 13 residues. Per the germline V gene, CDR1 is SGHRS and CDR2 is YFSETQ. Trimming cost V 4 bases and J 6 bases, with 13 bases left between them. The CDR3 DNA follows: TGCGCCAGCAGCGCGGGACGGCCAGCTGAAGCTTTCTTT. Its translation: CASSAGRPAEAFF. Full variable domain (remainder filled in from reference TRBV5-1 and TRBJ1-1): KAGVTQTPRYLIKTRGQQVTLSCSPISGHRSVSWYQQTPGQGLQFLFEYFSETQRNKGNFPGRFSGRQFSNSRSEMNVSTLELGDSALYLCASSAGRPAEAFFGQGTRLTVV.

Regarding this clonotype: A read error may explain this, as a much larger clone is one base away. The CDR3 region has the DNA TGCGCCAGCAGCCAAGCGGCCGGGACCACACGAGGATCTGAAAACACCATATATTTT. It yields the protein CASSQAAGTTRGSENTIYF. The V and J genes are TRBV4-1 and TRBJ1-3; a possible D gene is TRBD1 (5 bases). Germline CDR1 MGHRA, CDR2 YSYEKL. CDR3 length equals 19 residues.

About this clonotype: Lacking the conserved final phenylalanine or tryptophan, this CDR3 likely reflects a read error. The chain uses TRBV11-3 and TRBJ2-7; the D gene could be TRBD1 or TRBD2 (5 bases each). Germline assignment: CDR1 SGHNT and CDR2 YENEEA. CDR3 length equals 15 residues. The chain's CDR3 is CASSFSPRDGYGQYY. The CDR3 region has the DNA TGTGCCAGCAGCTTCTCCCCCCGGGACGGCTACGGGCAGTACTAC.

In this sample, this clonotype turned up many times. The chain couples TRBV7-8 to TRBJ2-5; D not certain. The CDR3 covers 15 residues. Germline CDR1 SGHVS, CDR2 FQNEAQ. Trimming stripped 1 base from V and 5 bases from J, with 14 bases between. The chain's CDR3 is CASSLGSWFGETQYF. The CDR3 DNA sequence: TGTGCCAGCAGCTTAGGTTCCTGGTTCGGGGAGACCCAGTACTTC.

This clonotype came up a few times. This rearrangement joins TRBV11-3 to TRBJ2-1, with D perhaps matching TRBD2 (6 bases). This CDR3 has 14 residues. The V gene lost 7 bases and the J gene lost 9 bases, with 19 bases spanning the gap. In germline, CDR1 is SGHNT, CDR2 YENEEA. Here the CDR3 DNA reads TGTGCCAGCAACTTGGGAGGTGGGAATGGTGAGCAGTTCTTC. It yields the protein CASNLGGGNGEQFF.

As concerns this clonotype: One end of the junction fails to match germline, which may point to a read error. The chain links TRBV6-5 to TRBJ1-5; tentative D call: TRBD1 (5 bases). The CDR3 contains 15 residues. The germline CDR1 and CDR2 sequences are MNHEY and SVGAGI. For the CDR3, the DNA is TGTGCCAGCAGACTGGACATTAACAGCAATCAGCCCCAACATTTT. Translating gives CASRLDINSNQPQHF.

V usage is TRBV29-1 and J usage is TRBJ2-3; possibly TRBD2 for D (6 bases). Trimming stripped 0 bases from V and 11 bases from J, with 18 bases between. Germline V gives CDR1 SQVTM, CDR2 ANQGSEA. The CDR3 length is 14 residues. CDR3 region: CSVEDPRGTNMQYF. The CDR3, as DNA: TGCAGCGTTGAAGACCCGCGGGGCACAAATATGCAGTATTTT.

This clonotype was counted between two and nine times. The rearrangement links TRBV28 to TRBJ1-2, with TRBD1 matching over 11 bases. CDR3 size: 17 residues. Per germline, CDR1 MDHEN and CDR2 SYDVKM. V was pared by 5 bases and J by 4 bases, with 12 bases of the junction left unmatched. CDR3 coding DNA: TGTGCCAGCAGTATTCCCGGGACAGGGGGACCTAGCTATGGCTACACCTTC. Translation gives CASSIPGTGGPSYGYTF.

This clonotype was seen at least ten times. This rearrangement joins TRBV30 to TRBJ1-1; D is unclear. The CDR3 totals 14 residues. Germline CDR1 and CDR2: GTSNPN and SVGIG (reference sequence). Trimming removed 0 bases at V and 7 bases at J, with 15 bases between. The CDR3 sequence: CAWSVSAATDEAFF. DNA of the CDR3: TGTGCCTGGAGTGTCTCGGCGGCAACTGATGAAGCTTTCTTT. The whole variable domain, filled in from reference TRBV30 and TRBJ1-1, reads SQTIHQWPATLVQPVGSPLSLECTVEGTSNPNLYWYRQAAGRGLQLLFYSVGIGQISSEVPQNLSASRPQDRQFILSSKKLLLSDSGFYLCAWSVSAATDEAFFGQGTRLTVV.

This clonotype was seen a few times. V gene TRBV5-1 combines with J gene TRBJ2-7; 10 nucleotides align to TRBD1. After removal of 4 bases from V and 0 bases from J, the junction contained 7 bases not matched to a gene. This CDR3 has 16 residues. Germline-derived CDR1 and CDR2 are SGHRS and YFSETQ. Here the CDR3 reads CASSPRDRGLSYEQYF. The CDR3 DNA reads TGCGCCAGCAGCCCCCGGGACAGGGGCCTCTCCTACGAGCAGTACTTC.

The chain carries TRBV12-3 or TRBV12-4 and TRBJ1-1; 12 nucleotides agree with TRBD1. The CDR3 spans 18 residues. J was trimmed by 0 bases and V by 5 bases; bases with no gene match: 10. The CDR3 reads CASSNLGQGAGMNTEAFF. CDR3 nucleotides: TGTGCCAGCAGTAACTTGGGACAGGGGGCCGGGATGAACACTGAAGCTTTCTTT.

With regard to this clonotype: A much larger clone differs by one base, so this may be a read error. The CDR3 DNA reads as TGTGCCAGCAGCTTCCTAGCGGGAGGCCCCATCGGGGAGCTGTTTTTT. It is translated as CASSFLAGGPIGELFF. This chain links TRBV5-4 with TRBJ2-2; 11 bases are shared with TRBD2. This CDR3 region has 16 residues. The ends lost 2 bases at V and 7 bases at J; junction bases unmatched: 7. CDR1 is SGHNT, CDR2 YYREEE, per germline (reference sequence).

To note about this clonotype: This could be a read error, since a much larger clone is one nucleotide away. The gene calls are TRBV7-9 and TRBJ1-1; D is perhaps TRBD1 (5 bases). Germline-derived CDR1 and CDR2 are SEHNR and FQNEAQ (reference sequence). This CDR3 is 13 amino acids long. The germline V and J ends were trimmed by 8 bases and 3 bases, with 13 bases remaining between them. CDR3 amino acids: CASADMGDTEAFF. CDR3 sequence (DNA): TGTGCCAGCGCGGACATGGGGGACACTGAAGCTTTCTTT.

The chain recombines TRBV2 with TRBJ1-1, with D maybe TRBD1 (5 bases). There are 14 residues in the CDR3. The ends were cut back, 11 bases at V and 12 bases at J, with 28 bases in the middle. The germline V gene encodes CDR1 SNHLY and CDR2 FYNNEI. The CDR3: CAGESLTGGAEPFF. The CDR3 nucleotides read TGTGCCGGCGAAAGTCTAACGGGGGGAGCTGAGCCTTTCTTT.

In its sample, this clonotype was seen many times. V is TRBV29-1 and J is TRBJ2-3; 7 positions agree with TRBD2. Germline V gene sequence: CDR1 SQVTM, CDR2 ANQGSEA. Trimming cost V 6 bases and J 1 base; bases outside gene matches: 7. The length of the CDR3 is 14 residues. The CDR3 DNA follows: TGCAGCGTGGAGGGCGGGAGAGGCACAGATACGCAGTATTTT. The encoded protein is CSVEGGRGTDTQYF.

The table lists this clonotype with a few counts. The chain employs TRBV28 and TRBJ2-5, with TRBD2 matching 16 bases. Germline CDR1 reads MDHEN; CDR2 reads SYDVKM. CDR3 length: 16 residues. J was trimmed by 7 bases and V by 5 bases; bases with no gene match: 7. CDR3 in amino acids: CASSLGTSGRAGTQYF. The DNA of the CDR3 is TGTGCCAGCAGTCTTGGGACTAGCGGGAGGGCAGGGACCCAGTACTTC.

This clonotype was detected only a few times. The V call is TRBV28, the J call TRBJ2-1, with D possibly being TRBD1 (6 bases). Between the trimmed V and J ends, which lost 2 bases and 4 bases, there was a span of 21 bases. Germline V CDR1 and CDR2: MDHEN, SYDVKM. This CDR3 spans 18 amino acids. The CDR3 loop reads CASSLNQGTKSNYNEQFF. The CDR3 DNA follows: TGTGCCAGCAGTTTAAATCAGGGGACCAAATCCAATTACAATGAGCAGTTCTTC.

J is TRBJ1-2 and V is TRBV7-3; D gene ambiguous. The germline gives CDR1 SGHTA, CDR2 FQGTGA. V dropped 5 bases and J dropped 4 bases, with 29 bases sitting between them. The CDR3 runs to 19 residues. The CDR3 DNA is TGTGCCAGCAGCCCCTCTGGTCGTCCTGGAACCCTTGTCTCCTATGGCTACACCTTC. It specifies CASSPSGRPGTLVSYGYTF.

Turning to this clonotype: At one boundary the junction diverges from the germline segment, which might be a read error. The chain is built from TRBV6-5 and TRBJ2-7; no reliable D call. Germline V CDR1 and CDR2: MNHEY, SVGAGI. The CDR3 length is 16 residues. The CDR3 coding sequence is TGTGCCAGCAGTTGCGCTCGCCAGCCGAGCTCCTACGAGCAGTATTTC. This translates into CASSCARQPSSYEQYF.

J is TRBJ2-2 and V is TRBV10-1; TRBD2 might be the D (5 bases). Trimming left V 4 bases short and J 5 bases short, with 17 bases between. Germline CDR1 is WNHNN and CDR2 is SYGVQD (reference sequence). CDR3 length: 16 residues. The CDR3 region is CASSVFGPGNTGELFF. Written as DNA, the CDR3 is TGCGCCAGCAGTGTGTTCGGCCCCGGGAATACCGGGGAGCTGTTTTTT.

The V and J genes are TRBV11-2 and TRBJ2-2; D uncertain. Trimming removed 5 bases at V and 14 bases at J, with 30 bases between. CDR1 and CDR2 (germline): SGHAT, FQNNGV. The CDR3 length is 17 residues. The CDR3 sequence: CASSRQAWLVVTVDLFF. The CDR3 DNA is TGTGCCAGCAGCCGTCAAGCATGGTTAGTAGTCACCGTGGACCTGTTTTTT.

The gene calls are TRBV18 and TRBJ1-2; D remains unclear. Germline V gene sequence: CDR1 KGHSH, CDR2 LQKENI. V was cut by 4 bases and J by 0 bases, with 12 bases left in between. This CDR3 comprises 15 residues. The CDR3 is CASSQKVGANYGYTF. In DNA form, the CDR3 reads TGTGCCAGCTCACAAAAGGTCGGGGCTAACTATGGCTACACCTTC.

In regard to this clonotype: Mismatch with germline at one junction end may stem from a read error. The J gene is TRBJ1-5, the V gene TRBV6-6; D ambiguous. Germline CDR1 and CDR2: MNHNY and SVGAGI (reference sequence). This CDR3 comprises 12 residues. CDR3 in DNA: TGTGCCAGCAGTTACAGCAATCCGCCCCAGCATTTT. It codes for CASSYSNPPQHF.

The chain carries TRBV20-1 and TRBJ2-7; 7 nucleotides match TRBD2. The CDR3 totals 15 residues. CDR1 and CDR2 from the germline V gene are DFQATT and SNEGSKA (reference sequence). V lost 5 bases and J lost 0; bases outside the gene matches: 10. CDR3 protein: CSAVSTSAHSYEQYF. The CDR3 DNA reads TGCAGTGCTGTTTCTACTAGCGCTCACTCCTACGAGCAGTACTTC.

The V gene is TRBV11-3, the J gene TRBJ2-7; a possible D gene is TRBD2 (7 bases). V shed 5 bases and J shed 8 bases, with 28 bases lying between them. Per the germline V gene, CDR1 is SGHNT and CDR2 is YENEEA. The CDR3 length is 17 residues. In nucleotides, the CDR3 is TGTGCCAGCAGCCTAGTCCTCTCTAGCGGAGGGGGGATCAAGCAGTACTTC. It is translated as CASSLVLSSGGGIKQYF.

This clonotype was detected ten times or more. The chain combines TRBV12-3 or TRBV12-4 with TRBJ1-1; no firm D call. The CDR3 spans 14 residues. Trimming took 1 base from V and 0 from J, leaving 6 bases between them. The CDR3: CASSLGIMNTEAFF. The CDR3, as DNA: TGTGCCAGCAGTTTAGGTATCATGAACACTGAAGCTTTCTTT.

The chain couples TRBV11-2 to TRBJ2-7, with D maybe TRBD2 (5 bases). Germline-derived CDR1 and CDR2 are SGHAT and FQNNGV. The CDR3 has 14 residues. V lost 9 bases, J lost 2 bases, and 17 bases lay in between. The CDR3 DNA reads TGTGCCAGTAGCACTACCTCCGGGACCTACGAGCAGTACTTC. Translation: CASSTTSGTYEQYF.

As regards this clonotype: One junction end does not reproduce the germline sequence, and a read error may be involved. The J gene is TRBJ2-1, the V gene TRBV7-9; no definite D call. The germline CDR1 and CDR2 sequences are SEHNR and FQNEAQ (reference sequence). The length of the CDR3 is 13 residues. The CDR3 sequence is CASSLGSPMEQIF. The CDR3, as DNA: TGTGCCAGCAGCCTAGGTAGTCCGATGGAGCAGATCTTC.